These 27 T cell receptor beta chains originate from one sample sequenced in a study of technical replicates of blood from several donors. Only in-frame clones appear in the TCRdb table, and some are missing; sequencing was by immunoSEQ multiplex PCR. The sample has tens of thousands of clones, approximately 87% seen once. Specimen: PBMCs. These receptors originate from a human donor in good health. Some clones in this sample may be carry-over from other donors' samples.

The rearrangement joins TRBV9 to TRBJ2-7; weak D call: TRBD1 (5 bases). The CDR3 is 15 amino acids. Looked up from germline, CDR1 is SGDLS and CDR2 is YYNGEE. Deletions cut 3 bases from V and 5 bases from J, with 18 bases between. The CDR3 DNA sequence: TGTGCCAGCAGCGCGCAAGGGGTTACAATTCACGAGCAGTACTTC. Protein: CASSAQGVTIHEQYF.

The CDR3 coding sequence is TGTGCCAGCAGACTAGACCCTAACTATGGCTACACCTTC. This codes for CASRLDPNYGYTF. The chain joins TRBV6-5 to TRBJ1-2; D is ambiguous. The germline V gene has CDR1 MNHEY and CDR2 SVGAGI. Trimming took off 6 bases at V and 0 bases at J, with 8 bases between the two ends. The CDR3 loop spans 13 amino acids.

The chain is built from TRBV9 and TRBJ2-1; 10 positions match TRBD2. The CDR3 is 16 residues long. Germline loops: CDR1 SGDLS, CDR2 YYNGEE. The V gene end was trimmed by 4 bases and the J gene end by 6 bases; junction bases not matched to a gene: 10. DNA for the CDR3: TGTGCCAGCAGCACAAGCGGGAGGGCCCTAATCAATGAGCAGTTCTTC. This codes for CASSTSGRALINEQFF.

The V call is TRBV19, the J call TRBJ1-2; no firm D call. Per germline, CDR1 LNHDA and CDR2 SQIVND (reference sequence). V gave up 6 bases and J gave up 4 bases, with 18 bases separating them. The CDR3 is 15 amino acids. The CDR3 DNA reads TGTGCCAGTAGACATGAGAGATTCGGGAGCTATGGCTACACCTTC. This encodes CASRHERFGSYGYTF.

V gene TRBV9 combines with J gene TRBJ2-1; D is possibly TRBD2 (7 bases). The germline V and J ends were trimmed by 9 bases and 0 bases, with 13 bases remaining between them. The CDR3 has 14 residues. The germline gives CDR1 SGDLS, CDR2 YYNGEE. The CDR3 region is CATGRGASYNEQFF. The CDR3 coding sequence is TGTGCCACGGGGAGGGGGGCCTCCTACAATGAGCAGTTCTTC.

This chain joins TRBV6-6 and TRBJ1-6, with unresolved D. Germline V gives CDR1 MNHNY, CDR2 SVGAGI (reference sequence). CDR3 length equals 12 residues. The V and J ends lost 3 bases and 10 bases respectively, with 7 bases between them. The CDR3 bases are TGTGCCAGCAGTTATATTGAGTCACCCCTCCACTTT. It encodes CASSYIESPLHF.

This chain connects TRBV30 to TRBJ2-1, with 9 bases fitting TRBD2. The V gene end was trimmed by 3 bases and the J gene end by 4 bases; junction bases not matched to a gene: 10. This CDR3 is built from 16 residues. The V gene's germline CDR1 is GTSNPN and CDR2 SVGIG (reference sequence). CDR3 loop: CAWSAPGLASYNEQFF. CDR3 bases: TGTGCCTGGAGCGCCCCGGGACTAGCTTCATACAATGAGCAGTTCTTC.

The CDR3 sequence: CASSLPGVTNTGELFF. The CDR3 DNA is TGTGCCAGCAGCTTGCCGGGGGTTACGAACACCGGGGAGCTGTTTTTT. This chain joins TRBV5-5 and TRBJ2-2; possible D gene TRBD2, 6 bases. The CDR3 is 16 amino acids. Looked up from germline, CDR1 is SGHKS and CDR2 is YYEKEE (reference sequence). V gave up 1 base and J gave up 0 bases, with 10 bases separating them. The variable domain in full, with the rest retrieved from reference TRBV5-5 and TRBJ2-2, is DAGVTQSPTHLIKTRGQQVTLRCSPISGHKSVSWYQQVLGQGPQFIFQYYEKEERGRGNFPDRFSARQFPNYSSELNVNALLLGDSALYLCASSLPGVTNTGELFFGEGSRLTVL.

The CDR3 region is CASSLLPETQYF. The CDR3 DNA is TGCGCCAGCAGTCTTCTTCCAGAGACCCAGTACTTC. The V call is TRBV23-1, the J call TRBJ2-5, with D unresolved. TRBV23-1 is an ORF for which the function is uncertain. The CDR3 covers 12 residues. V shed 4 bases and J shed 4 bases, with 7 bases lying between them.

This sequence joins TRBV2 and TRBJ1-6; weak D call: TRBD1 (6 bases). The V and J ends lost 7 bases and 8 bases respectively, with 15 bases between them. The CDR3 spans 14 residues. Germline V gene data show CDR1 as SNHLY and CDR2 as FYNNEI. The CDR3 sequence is CASTFTGSYSPLHF. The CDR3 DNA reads TGTGCCAGCACGTTTACAGGGTCTTATTCACCCCTCCACTTT.

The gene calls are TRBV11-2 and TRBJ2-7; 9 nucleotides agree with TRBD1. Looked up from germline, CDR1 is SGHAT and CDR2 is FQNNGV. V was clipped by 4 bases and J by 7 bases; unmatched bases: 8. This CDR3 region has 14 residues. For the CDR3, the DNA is TGTGCCAGCAGCTCCACCGGGACAGGGAGGGAGCAGTACTTC. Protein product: CASSSTGTGREQYF.

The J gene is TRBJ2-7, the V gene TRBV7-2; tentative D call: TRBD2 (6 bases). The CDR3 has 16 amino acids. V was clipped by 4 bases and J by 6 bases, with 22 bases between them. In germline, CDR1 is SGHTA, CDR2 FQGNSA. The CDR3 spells CASSSAYGGALSEQYF. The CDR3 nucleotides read TGTGCCAGCAGCTCGGCCTACGGAGGGGCTTTGAGCGAGCAGTACTTC.

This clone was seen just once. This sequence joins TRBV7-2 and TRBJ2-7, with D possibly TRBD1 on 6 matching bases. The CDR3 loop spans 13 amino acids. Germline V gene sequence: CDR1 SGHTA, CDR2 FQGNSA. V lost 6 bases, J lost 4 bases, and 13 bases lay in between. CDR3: CASSTQRGYEQYF. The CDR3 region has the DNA TGTGCCAGCAGTACACAGAGGGGGTACGAGCAGTACTTC.

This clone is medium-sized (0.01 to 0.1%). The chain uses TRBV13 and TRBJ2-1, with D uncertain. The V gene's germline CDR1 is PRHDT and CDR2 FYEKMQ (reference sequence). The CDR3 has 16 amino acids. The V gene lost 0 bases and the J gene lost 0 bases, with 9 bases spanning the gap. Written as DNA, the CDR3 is TGTGCCAGCAGCTTAGGCGAACCCAGCTCCTACAATGAGCAGTTCTTC. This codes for CASSLGEPSSYNEQFF. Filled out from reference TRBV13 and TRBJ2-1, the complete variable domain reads AAGVIQSPRHLIKEKRETATLKCYPIPRHDTVYWYQQGPGQDPQFLISFYEKMQSDKGSIPDRFSAQQFSDYHSELNMSSLELGDSALYFCASSLGEPSSYNEQFFGPGTRLTVL.

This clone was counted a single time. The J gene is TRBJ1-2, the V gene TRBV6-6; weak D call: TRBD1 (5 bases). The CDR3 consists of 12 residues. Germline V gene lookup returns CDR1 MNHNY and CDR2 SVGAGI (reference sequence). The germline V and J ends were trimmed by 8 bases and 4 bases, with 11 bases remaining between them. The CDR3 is CASAGHLYGYTF. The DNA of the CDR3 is TGTGCCAGCGCGGGGCACCTCTATGGCTACACCTTC.

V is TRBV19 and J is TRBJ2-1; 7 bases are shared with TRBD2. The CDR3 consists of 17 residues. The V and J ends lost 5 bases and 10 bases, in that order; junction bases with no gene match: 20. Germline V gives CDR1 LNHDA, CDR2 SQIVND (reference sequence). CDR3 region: CASSRTRATSFTEEQFF. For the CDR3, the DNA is TGTGCCAGTAGTCGAACCCGTGCGACTAGCTTCACGGAAGAGCAGTTCTTC.

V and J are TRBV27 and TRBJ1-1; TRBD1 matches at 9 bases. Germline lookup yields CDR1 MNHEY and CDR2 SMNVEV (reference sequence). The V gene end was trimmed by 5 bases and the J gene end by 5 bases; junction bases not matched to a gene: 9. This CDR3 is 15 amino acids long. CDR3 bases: TGTGCCAGCAGTGTTGCAACAGGGGGCGGGACTGAAGCTTTCTTT. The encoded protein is CASSVATGGGTEAFF.

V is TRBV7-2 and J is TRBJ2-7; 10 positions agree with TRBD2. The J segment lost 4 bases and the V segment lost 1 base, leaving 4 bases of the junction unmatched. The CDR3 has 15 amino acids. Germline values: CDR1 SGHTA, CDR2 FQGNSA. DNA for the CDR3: TGTGCCAGCAGCTTAGTTATAGCGGGGGGTTACGAGCAGTACTTC. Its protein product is CASSLVIAGGYEQYF.

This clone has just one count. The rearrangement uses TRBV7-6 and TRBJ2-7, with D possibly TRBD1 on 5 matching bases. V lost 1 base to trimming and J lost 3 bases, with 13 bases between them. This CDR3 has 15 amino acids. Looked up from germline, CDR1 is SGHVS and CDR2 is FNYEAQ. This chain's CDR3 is CASSLESGFVYEQYF. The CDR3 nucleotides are TGTGCCAGCAGCTTAGAGTCAGGGTTTGTCTACGAGCAGTACTTC.

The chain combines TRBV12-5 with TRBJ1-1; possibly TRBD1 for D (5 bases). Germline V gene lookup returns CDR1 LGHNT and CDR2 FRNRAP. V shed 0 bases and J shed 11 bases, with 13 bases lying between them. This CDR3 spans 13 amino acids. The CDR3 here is CASGLVRGPRAFF. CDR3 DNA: TGTGCTAGTGGTTTGGTAAGGGGTCCGAGGGCTTTCTTT.

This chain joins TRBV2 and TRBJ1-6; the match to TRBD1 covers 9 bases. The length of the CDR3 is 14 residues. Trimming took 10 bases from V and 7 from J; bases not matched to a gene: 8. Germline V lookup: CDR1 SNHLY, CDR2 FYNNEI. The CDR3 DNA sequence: TGTGCCACCAGAACGGACAGGGGAAATTCACCCCTCCACTTT. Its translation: CATRTDRGNSPLHF.

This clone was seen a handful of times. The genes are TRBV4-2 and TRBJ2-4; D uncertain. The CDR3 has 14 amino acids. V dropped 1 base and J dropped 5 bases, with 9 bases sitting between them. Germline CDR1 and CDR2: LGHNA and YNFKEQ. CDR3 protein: CASSQAVRENIQYF. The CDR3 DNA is TGTGCCAGCAGCCAAGCGGTCCGAGAAAACATTCAGTACTTC.

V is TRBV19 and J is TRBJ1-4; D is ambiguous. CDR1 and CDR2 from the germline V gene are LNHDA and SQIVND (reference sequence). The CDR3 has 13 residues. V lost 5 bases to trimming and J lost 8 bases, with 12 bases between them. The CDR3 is CASSVRVREKLFF. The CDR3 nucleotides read TGTGCCAGTAGTGTGAGGGTGCGGGAAAAACTGTTTTTT.

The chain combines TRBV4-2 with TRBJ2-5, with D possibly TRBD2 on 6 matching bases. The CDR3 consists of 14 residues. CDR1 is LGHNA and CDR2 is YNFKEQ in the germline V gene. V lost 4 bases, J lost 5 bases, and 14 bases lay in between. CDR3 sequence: CASSRGLTGETQYF. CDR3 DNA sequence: TGTGCCAGCAGCCGGGGACTCACCGGGGAGACCCAGTACTTC.

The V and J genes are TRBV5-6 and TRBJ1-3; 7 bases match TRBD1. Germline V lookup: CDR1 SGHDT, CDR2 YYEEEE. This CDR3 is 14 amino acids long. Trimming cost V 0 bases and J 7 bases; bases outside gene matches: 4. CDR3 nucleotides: TGTGCCAGCAGCTTGGCGGGACAGAGGAACACCATATATTTT. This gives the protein CASSLAGQRNTIYF.

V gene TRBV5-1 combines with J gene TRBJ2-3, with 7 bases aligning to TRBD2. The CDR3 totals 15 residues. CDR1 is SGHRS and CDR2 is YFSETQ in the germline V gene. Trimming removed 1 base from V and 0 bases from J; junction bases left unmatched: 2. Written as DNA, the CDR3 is TGCGCCAGCAGCTTGTGGGGGGGGAGCACAGATACGCAGTATTTT. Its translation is CASSLWGGSTDTQYF. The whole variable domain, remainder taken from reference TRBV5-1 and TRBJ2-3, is KAGVTQTPRYLIKTRGQQVTLSCSPISGHRSVSWYQQTPGQGLQFLFEYFSETQRNKGNFPGRFSGRQFSNSRSEMNVSTLELGDSALYLCASSLWGGSTDTQYFGPGTRLTVL.

The CDR3 protein is CASSTQRTSGGQQFF. The CDR3 DNA follows: TGTGCCAGCAGTACCCAAAGGACTAGCGGGGGCCAGCAGTTCTTC. The chain uses TRBV6-5 and TRBJ2-1, with TRBD2 matching 13 bases. The trim removed 5 bases at V and 11 bases at J, leaving 9 bases unmatched. Germline CDR1 reads MNHEY; CDR2 reads SVGAGI. The CDR3 contains 15 residues.